Here is one TCR beta chain with its context. Antigen specificity is unknown. This sample was taken from a study of response to subunit inactivated influenza vaccine. Findings and caveats of the study: That few new T cells are recruited by each seasonal influenza vaccination was the authors' suggestion.

The CDR3 is 11 residues long. CDR1 is DFQATT and CDR2 is SNEGSKA in the germline V gene (reference sequence). The germline V and J ends were trimmed by 6 bases and 5 bases, with 8 bases remaining between them. Each CDR3 protein is one row after TCRdb ran MiXCR on the RT-PCR reads. The table lists 400,000 to 550,000 distinct CDR3 sequences, 25% of them singletons. This TCR was sampled from a man in his forties or fifties who received an inactivated influenza vaccine. The sample was CD4+ T cells sorted from PBMCs, taken more than 4 days after vaccination. The chain uses TRBV20-1 and TRBJ2-1; D is undetermined. The CDR3 region has the DNA TGCAGTGCCCAGGCCCACAATGAGCAGTTCTTC. It encodes CSAQAHNEQFF.